The clone carrying this T cell receptor beta chain was counted once. Its antigen remains unidentified. This record comes from a study of T cell responses to AZD1222 COVID-19 vaccine. Study-level results: Two AZD1222 doses significantly raised spike-specific TCR breadth and depth over controls.

Repertoires were generated with immunoSEQ multiplex PCR, while TCRdb's copy carries only in-frame clones and drops some. The sample records about 150,000 clones, 70% to 90% being singletons. The CDR3 has 15 residues. Germline V gene data show CDR1 as DFQATT and CDR2 as SNEGSKA (reference sequence). Between the trimmed V and J ends, which lost 3 bases and 0 bases, there was a span of 12 bases. This TCR came from an adult in good health. This chain joins TRBV20-1 and TRBJ1-5; D is perhaps TRBD1 (6 bases). The sample in question was peripheral blood, obtained on day 0 of AZD1222 vaccination. Here the CDR3 reads CSASLDRYSNQPQHF. The CDR3 DNA is TGCAGTGCTAGTCTGGACAGATATAGCAATCAGCCCCAGCATTTT.